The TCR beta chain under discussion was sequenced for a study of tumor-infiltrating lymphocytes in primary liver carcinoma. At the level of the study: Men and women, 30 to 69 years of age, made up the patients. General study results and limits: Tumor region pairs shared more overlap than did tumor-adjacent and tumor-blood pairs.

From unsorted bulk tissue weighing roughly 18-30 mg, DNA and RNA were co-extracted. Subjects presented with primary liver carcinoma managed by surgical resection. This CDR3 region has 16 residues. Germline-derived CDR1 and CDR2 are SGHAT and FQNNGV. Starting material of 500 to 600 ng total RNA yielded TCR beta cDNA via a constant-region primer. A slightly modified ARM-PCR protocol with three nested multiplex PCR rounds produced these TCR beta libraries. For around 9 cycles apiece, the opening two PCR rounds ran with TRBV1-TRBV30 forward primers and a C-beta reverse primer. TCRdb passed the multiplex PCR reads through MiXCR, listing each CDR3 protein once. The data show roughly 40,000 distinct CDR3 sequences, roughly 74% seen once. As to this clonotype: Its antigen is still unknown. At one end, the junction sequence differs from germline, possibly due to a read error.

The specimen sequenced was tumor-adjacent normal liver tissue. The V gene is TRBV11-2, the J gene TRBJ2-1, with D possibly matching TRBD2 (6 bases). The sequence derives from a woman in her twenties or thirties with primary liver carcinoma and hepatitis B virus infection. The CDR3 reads CASSLVRGTKGNERFF. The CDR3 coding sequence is TGTGCAAGCAGCTTAGTCCGCGGGACGAAAGGAAATGAGCGGTTCTTC.